Below, one TCR beta chain is given with its context. Between the trimmed V and J ends, which lost 4 bases and 0 bases, there was a span of 11 bases. The CDR3 consists of 14 residues. Looked up from germline, CDR1 is SGHRS and CDR2 is YFSETQ. The data were obtained in a study of blood T cell repertoires in COVID-19. Only in-frame clones appear in the TCRdb table, and some are missing; sequencing was by immunoSEQ multiplex PCR. The sample includes under 200,000 clones, 70% to 90% of them seen just once. J is TRBJ2-7 and V is TRBV5-1, with D perhaps matching TRBD1 (6 bases). The sample was peripheral blood. This TCR was recovered from a man in his forties or fifties with acute or convalescent COVID-19. DNA of the CDR3: TGCGCCAGCAGCACCATGACAGGCTCCTACGAGCAGTACTTC. This encodes CASSTMTGSYEQYF.